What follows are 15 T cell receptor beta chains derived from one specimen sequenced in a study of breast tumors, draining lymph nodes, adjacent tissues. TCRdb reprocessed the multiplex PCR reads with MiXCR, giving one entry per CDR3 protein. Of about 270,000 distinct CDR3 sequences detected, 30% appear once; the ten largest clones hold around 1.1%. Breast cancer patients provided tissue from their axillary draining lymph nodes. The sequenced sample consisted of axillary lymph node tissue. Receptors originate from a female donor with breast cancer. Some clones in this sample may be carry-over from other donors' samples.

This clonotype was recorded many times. The CDR3 nucleotides read TGTGCCAGCAGTCAAACGCACTTCCAAGAGACCCAGTACTTC. Translated, it gives CASSQTHFQETQYF. V gene TRBV7-8 combines with J gene TRBJ2-5; D is undetermined. Trimming removed 6 bases at V and 1 base at J, with 12 bases between. The CDR3 extends over 14 amino acids. Germline CDR1 and CDR2: SGHVS and FQNEAQ.

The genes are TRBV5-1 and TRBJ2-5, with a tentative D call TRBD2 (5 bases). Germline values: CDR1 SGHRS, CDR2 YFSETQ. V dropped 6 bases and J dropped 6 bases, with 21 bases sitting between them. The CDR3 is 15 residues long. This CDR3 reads CASKVGEGREKTQYF. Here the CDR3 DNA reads TGCGCCAGCAAAGTCGGGGAAGGAAGGGAAAAGACCCAGTACTTC.

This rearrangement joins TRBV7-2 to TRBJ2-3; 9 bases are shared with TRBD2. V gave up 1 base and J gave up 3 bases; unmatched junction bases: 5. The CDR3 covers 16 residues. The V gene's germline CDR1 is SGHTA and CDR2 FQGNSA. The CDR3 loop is CASSLGRLAGTDTQYF. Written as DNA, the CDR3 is TGTGCCAGCAGCTTAGGCCGGCTAGCGGGAACAGATACGCAGTATTTT.

CDR3 bases: TGTGCCAGCAGCCCTGGACCTACCGCTGAAAAACTGTTTTTT. It translates to CASSPGPTAEKLFF. V gene TRBV7-2 combines with J gene TRBJ1-4; D gene unclear. CDR1 is SGHTA, CDR2 FQGNSA, per germline. CDR3 size: 14 residues. The germline V and J ends were trimmed by 5 bases and 7 bases, with 14 bases remaining between them. The variable domain in full, with the rest retrieved from reference TRBV7-2 and TRBJ1-4, is GAGVSQSPSNKVTEKGKDVELRCDPISGHTALYWYRQSLGQGLEFLIYFQGNSAPDKSGLPSDRFSAERTGGSVSTLTIQRTQQEDSAVYLCASSPGPTAEKLFFGSGTQLSVL.

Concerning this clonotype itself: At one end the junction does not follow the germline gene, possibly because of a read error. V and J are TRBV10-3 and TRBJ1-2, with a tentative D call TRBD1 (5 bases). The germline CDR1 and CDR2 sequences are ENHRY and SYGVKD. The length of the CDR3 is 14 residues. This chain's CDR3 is CAIGESPRDHGYTF. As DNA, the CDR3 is TGTGCCATCGGTGAGTCGCCCAGGGACCATGGCTACACCTTC.

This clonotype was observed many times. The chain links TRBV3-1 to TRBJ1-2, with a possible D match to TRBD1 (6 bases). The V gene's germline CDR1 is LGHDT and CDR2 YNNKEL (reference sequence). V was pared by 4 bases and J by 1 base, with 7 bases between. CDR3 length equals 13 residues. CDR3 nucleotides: TGTGCCAGCAGCCGGGACAATAACTATGGCTACACCTTC. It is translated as CASSRDNNYGYTF.

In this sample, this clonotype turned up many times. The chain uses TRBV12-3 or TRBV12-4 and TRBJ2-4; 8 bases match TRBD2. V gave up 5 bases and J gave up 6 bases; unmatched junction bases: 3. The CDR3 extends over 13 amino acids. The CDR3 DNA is TGTGCCAGCAGTCCGGGACTAGGAAACATTCAGTACTTC. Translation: CASSPGLGNIQYF.

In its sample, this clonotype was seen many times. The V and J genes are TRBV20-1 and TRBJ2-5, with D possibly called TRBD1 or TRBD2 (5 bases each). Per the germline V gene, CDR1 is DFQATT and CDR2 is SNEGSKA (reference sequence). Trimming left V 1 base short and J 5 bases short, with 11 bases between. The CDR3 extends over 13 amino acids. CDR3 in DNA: TGCAGTGCTAGAGGTGGGGGTTGGGAGACCCAGTACTTC. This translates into CSARGGGWETQYF.

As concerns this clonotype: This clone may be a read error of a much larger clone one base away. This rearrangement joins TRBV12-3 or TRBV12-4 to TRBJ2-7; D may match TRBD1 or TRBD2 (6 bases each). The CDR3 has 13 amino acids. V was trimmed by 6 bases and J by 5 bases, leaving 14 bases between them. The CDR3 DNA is TGTGCCAGCAGCCGCGGGACATGGGACGAGCAGTACTTC. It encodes CASSRGTWDEQYF.

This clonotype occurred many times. CDR3 sequence: CAWAGTSGETQYF. In DNA, the CDR3 is TGTGCCTGGGCCGGGACTAGCGGAGAGACCCAGTACTTC. The chain carries TRBV30 and TRBJ2-5, with 11 bases fitting TRBD2. Germline V gives CDR1 GTSNPN, CDR2 SVGIG (reference sequence). The ends lost 5 bases at V and 4 bases at J; junction bases unmatched: 3. The CDR3 contains 13 residues. Supplemented by reference TRBV30 and TRBJ2-5, the full variable domain reads SQTIHQWPATLVQPVGSPLSLECTVEGTSNPNLYWYRQAAGRGLQLLFYSVGIGQISSEVPQNLSASRPQDRQFILSSKKLLLSDSGFYLCAWAGTSGETQYFGPGTRLLVL.

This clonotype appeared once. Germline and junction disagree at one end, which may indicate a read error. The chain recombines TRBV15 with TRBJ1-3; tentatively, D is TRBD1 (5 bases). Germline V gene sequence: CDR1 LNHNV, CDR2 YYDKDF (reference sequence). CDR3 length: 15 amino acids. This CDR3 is CATSRDRDVGNAIYF. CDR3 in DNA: TGTGCCACCAGCAGAGACAGGGACGTCGGAAACGCCATATATTTT.

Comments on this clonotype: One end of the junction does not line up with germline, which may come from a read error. CDR3 DNA sequence: TGTGCCAGCAGCTTAGGGACTAGCGGGAGTGAGACCCAGCACTTC. Translated: CASSLGTSGSETQHF. V is TRBV7-6 and J is TRBJ2-5; 13 bases align to TRBD2. Germline V gives CDR1 SGHVS, CDR2 FNYEAQ. The CDR3 loop spans 15 amino acids.

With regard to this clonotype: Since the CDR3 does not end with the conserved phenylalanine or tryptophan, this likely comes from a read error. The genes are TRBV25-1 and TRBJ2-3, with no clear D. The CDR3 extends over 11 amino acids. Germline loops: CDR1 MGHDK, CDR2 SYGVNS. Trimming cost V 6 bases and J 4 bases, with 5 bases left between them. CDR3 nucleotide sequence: TGTGCCAGCAGCGCCGCAGATACGCAGTATCTT. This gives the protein CASSAADTQYL.

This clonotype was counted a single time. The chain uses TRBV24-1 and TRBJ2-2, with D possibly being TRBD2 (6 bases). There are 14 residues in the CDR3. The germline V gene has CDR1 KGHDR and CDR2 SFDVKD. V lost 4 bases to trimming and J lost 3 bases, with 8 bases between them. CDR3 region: CATSEGGDTGELFF. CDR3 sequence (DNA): TGTGCCACCAGTGAAGGCGGGGACACCGGGGAGCTGTTTTTT.

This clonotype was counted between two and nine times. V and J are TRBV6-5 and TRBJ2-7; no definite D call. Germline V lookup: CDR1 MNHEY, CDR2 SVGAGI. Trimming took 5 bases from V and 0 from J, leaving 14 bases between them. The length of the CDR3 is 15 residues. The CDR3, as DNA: TGTGCCAGCAGTACGGACGGATTTAGCTCCTACGAGCAGTACTTC. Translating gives CASSTDGFSSYEQYF.